This T cell receptor (beta chain) is from a study of blood T cell repertoires in COVID-19 (TCRdb year 2020). Broadly, across the study: Samples from collaborators originated in the United States, Italy and Spain and spanned both the acute and convalescent phases of COVID-19. The samples were drawn from two sources: the first 160 participants of the ongoing ImmuneRACE study, and 1,000 to 1,500 subjects contributed by 6 global collaborators. The dataset comprised deeply sampled blood TCRbeta repertoires from subjects exposed to, actively infected with, or recovered from COVID-19. The repertoires were released in a freely available public database intended as a resource for research on the immune response to SARS-CoV-2. HLA class I and class II types, where available, came from metadata supplied by the sample provider rather than from assay-based typing. The prospective study material was composed of cDNA or gDNA derived from T cells, B-cell-depleted T cells, or PBMCs. Sample metadata almost always included a de-identified subject ID, COVID-19 status, age in years and sex.

Study-wide conclusions, independent of this receptor: The quantity of clinical and demographic metadata differed by source and by participant and was supplied without curation.

TCRbeta CDR3 regions were amplified from genomic DNA by means of the immunoSEQ Assay, a bias-controlled multiplex PCR. The published analysis was carried out like this. The number of nucleated cells in each sample was estimated by amplification of reference gene primers within the assay. To quantify the absolute abundance of each unique TCRbeta CDR3 rearrangement, sequence reads were collapsed and filtered. Productive Simpson clonality was computed per sample as the square root of Simpson's diversity index over productive rearrangements. This immuneACCESS table, as held by TCRdb, lists in-frame sequences with V and J called but not all clones. Of the missing ones, under half trace to an unresolved V gene in checked studies; the others have no known cause. The V and J calls and the clone size are those of that table, but D and trimming were determined from the DNA. For this sample there are fewer than 90,000 clones; over 75% appear just once. Over 8.5% of the sample goes to the ten largest clones.

Whole blood was collected in K2EDTA tubes by collaborating institutions according to the institutions' own protocols. For TCRbeta analysis, collaborators shipped samples in one of three forms: frozen whole blood, isolated PBMCs, or DNA extracted from either of those sample types. This clone has only a few counts. Its antigen remains undetermined. Base qualities were left out, and no much larger clone turns up one base away. Specimen: peripheral blood. The TCR comes from a man aged 50-59 years with acute or convalescent COVID-19.

Here the CDR3 is given as CASSGGPGRGEKLFF. The sequenced DNA is TGTGCCAGCAGTGGGGGGCCCGGTAGAGGTGAAAAACTGTTTTTT. The rearranged chain carries TRBV25-1 and TRBJ1-4, with a tentative D gene TRBD1 over 6 matching bases. The V and J ends are trimmed by 4 bases and 7 bases, leaving 16 bases between them. The germline V gene specifies MGHDK as CDR1 and SYGVNS as CDR2. From its cysteine to its phenylalanine, the CDR3 spans 15 amino acids. This entry keeps only the CDR3 DNA: 45 bases, framed from base 1.